The 13 T cell receptor beta chains in this list originate from one sample, sequenced in a study of vaccination and CD4 T cells after COVID-19. Antigens of these TCRs are unknown. Cultured CD4+ T-cell DNA underwent Oncomine TCR Beta short-read sequencing. TCRdb re-derived calls from the PCR reads in MiXCR, one entry per CDR3 protein. Among 4,700 or so distinct CDR3 sequences listed, less than 35% were seen once. Treatment given: approximately nine-day PBMC culture with coronavirus spike peptide pools or control peptides (ViraFEST assay). The unexposed donor gave CD4+ T cells before the COVID-19 pandemic (2011-2018). Sequencing used CD4+ T cells from blood, cultured in vitro. These TCRs come from a human donor in good health.

This clonotype was seen once. The CDR3 DNA sequence: TGTGCCAGTAGTCCCCAGAACCGGAATGAAAAACTGTTTTTT. It codes for CASSPQNRNEKLFF. This chain links TRBV19 with TRBJ1-4, with D uncertain. V was trimmed by 5 bases and J by 5 bases, leaving 12 bases between them. This CDR3 contains 14 residues. Germline CDR1 and CDR2: LNHDA and SQIVND (reference sequence).

There are a few counts of this clonotype. The chain uses TRBV20-1 and TRBJ2-3, with unresolved D. CDR1 and CDR2 from the germline V gene are DFQATT and SNEGSKA (reference sequence). This CDR3 is 12 amino acids long. V gave up 3 bases and J gave up 4 bases, with 8 bases separating them. In DNA form, the CDR3 reads TGCAGTGCTAGGCACGCTCCAGATACGCAGTATTTT. Translating it yields CSARHAPDTQYF.

The chain has TRBV7-8 and TRBJ2-7; D gene uncertain. Germline V gene data show CDR1 as SGHVS and CDR2 as FQNEAQ. This CDR3 comprises 11 residues. Between the trimmed V and J ends, which lost 5 bases and 4 bases, there was a span of 6 bases. CDR3 sequence (DNA): TGTGCCAGCAGCCTCACTTACGAGCAGTACTTC. This translates into CASSLTYEQYF.

The chain links TRBV5-5 to TRBJ2-5; tentative D call: TRBD2 (6 bases). Trimming shortened V by 0 bases and J by 5 bases, and 11 bases separated the two germline ends. Germline CDR1 reads SGHKS; CDR2 reads YYEKEE (reference sequence). The CDR3 length is 14 residues. The CDR3 bases are TGTGCCAGCAGCTTGGCCGGGAGTGGGGAGACCCAGTACTTC. Translation: CASSLAGSGETQYF.

V usage is TRBV5-1 and J usage is TRBJ1-1; weak D call: TRBD1 (5 bases). V lost 4 bases, J lost 1 base, and 11 bases lay in between. Germline CDR1 SGHRS, CDR2 YFSETQ. The CDR3 consists of 14 residues. CDR3: CASSARGANTEAFF. The CDR3 DNA reads as TGCGCCAGCAGCGCTAGGGGTGCGAACACTGAAGCTTTCTTT.

This clonotype was seen more than once but under ten times. V and J are TRBV11-3 and TRBJ2-6; TRBD1 matches 10 bases. The CDR3 runs 17 residues. Trimming removed 6 bases from V and 0 bases from J; junction bases left unmatched: 5. Germline V lookup: CDR1 SGHNT, CDR2 YENEEA. CDR3 in amino acids: CASSSGTGVSGANVLTF. The CDR3 nucleotides are TGTGCCAGCAGTTCCGGGACAGGGGTCTCTGGGGCCAACGTCCTGACTTTC.

The chain employs TRBV6-4 and TRBJ1-1; D is uncertain. Germline V gene sequence: CDR1 MRHNA, CDR2 SNTAGT. Trimming cost V 4 bases and J 1 base, with 10 bases left between them. The CDR3 extends over 14 amino acids. The CDR3 here is CASSVSPGNTEAFF. CDR3 DNA: TGTGCCAGCAGTGTTTCGCCGGGGAACACTGAAGCTTTCTTT.

V is TRBV2 and J is TRBJ2-7; D tentatively fits TRBD1 or TRBD2 (5 bases each). Germline V CDR1 and CDR2: SNHLY, FYNNEI. Trimming pared 8 bases from V and 7 bases from J, leaving 15 bases between. This CDR3 has 12 amino acids. The CDR3 sequence: CASSRDQDEQYF. The CDR3 DNA follows: TGTGCCAGCTCTAGGGACCAGGATGAGCAGTACTTC.

Judged by abundance, this clonotype is medium-sized. The rearrangement uses TRBV20-1 and TRBJ1-1; D remains ambiguous. Germline-derived CDR1 and CDR2 are DFQATT and SNEGSKA (reference sequence). The CDR3 length is 12 residues. Trimming cost V 6 bases and J 4 bases, with 12 bases left between them. The CDR3 DNA sequence: TGCAGTGCCACGGATGGGCGCACTGAAGCTTTCTTT. This sequence encodes CSATDGRTEAFF.

The rearrangement links TRBV4-2 to TRBJ2-5, with TRBD2 matching 9 bases. Germline CDR1 and CDR2: LGHNA and YNFKEQ. This CDR3 comprises 16 residues. J was trimmed by 0 bases and V by 1 base; bases with no gene match: 3. The CDR3, as DNA: TGTGCCAGCAGCCAAGCGGCGGGGGGGTACCAAGAGACCCAGTACTTC. As protein: CASSQAAGGYQETQYF.

This clonotype has only a few counts. The V call is TRBV6-5, the J call TRBJ1-1; 12 positions agree with TRBD1. From germline, CDR1 is MNHEY and CDR2 SVGAGI. This CDR3 has 17 amino acids. J was trimmed by 1 base and V by 2 bases; bases with no gene match: 5. This chain's CDR3 is CASSYGTGGISNTEAFF. The DNA of the CDR3 is TGTGCCAGCAGTTACGGGACAGGGGGCATATCGAACACTGAAGCTTTCTTT.

The chain joins TRBV7-3 to TRBJ1-1; D is unclear. Germline V gene data show CDR1 as SGHTA and CDR2 as FQGTGA. The CDR3 consists of 14 residues. V was trimmed by 5 bases and J by 4 bases, leaving 14 bases between them. DNA for the CDR3: TGTGCCAGCAGCCTCGGACCTTTTGGCACTGAAGCTTTCTTT. Translation gives CASSLGPFGTEAFF.

This clonotype was seen a few times. The chain is built from TRBV12-3 or TRBV12-4 and TRBJ2-5, with 10 positions matching TRBD2. CDR3 length: 15 residues. The ends lost 5 bases at V and 1 base at J; junction bases unmatched: 4. CDR3 amino acids: CASSPWTSGQETQYF. In DNA, the CDR3 is TGTGCCAGCAGTCCATGGACTAGCGGCCAAGAGACCCAGTACTTC.